The 22 T cell receptor beta chains presented below share a single source sample, sequenced in a study of circulating tumor DNA in untreated peripheral T-cell lymphoma. Sequencing used immunoSEQ multiplex PCR; TCRdb keeps in-frame clones, though not all of them. In the table there are more than 4,500 clones, around 70% of which are singletons. Sequenced sample: tumor tissue. The source is a human donor with peripheral T-cell lymphoma.

V and J are TRBV2 and TRBJ2-5; the D is unclear. The V gene lost 3 bases and the J gene lost 9 bases, with 11 bases spanning the gap. This CDR3 contains 12 residues. Germline assignment: CDR1 SNHLY and CDR2 FYNNEI. The CDR3 sequence: CASSDSGPPQYF. In nucleotides, the CDR3 is TGTGCCAGCAGTGACTCCGGCCCCCCCCAGTACTTC.

The chain uses TRBV28 and TRBJ2-7; 7 bases agree with TRBD1. The ends lost 0 bases at V and 3 bases at J; junction bases unmatched: 5. This CDR3 is built from 15 residues. The germline V gene has CDR1 MDHEN and CDR2 SYDVKM. This CDR3 is CASSLWGQPYYEQYF. The CDR3 DNA follows: TGTGCCAGCAGTTTATGGGGACAGCCCTACTACGAGCAGTACTTC.

The chain links TRBV6-7 to TRBJ2-7; D gene unclear. Being an ORF, TRBV6-7 has a function that is uncertain. The V end was cut by 5 bases, the J end by 2 bases, with 19 bases between. The CDR3 runs 16 residues. Written as DNA, the CDR3 is TGTGCCAGCAGTGAAGTCGTGGAACAAGGGCCCTACGAGCAGTACTTC. Amino acids: CASSEVVEQGPYEQYF.

The rearrangement joins TRBV19 to TRBJ2-1; D call uncertain. Germline V gene data show CDR1 as LNHDA and CDR2 as SQIVND (reference sequence). This CDR3 is 16 amino acids long. Trimming removed 5 bases at V and 7 bases at J, with 21 bases between. The CDR3 DNA follows: TGTGCCAGTAGTGCGAAAGTCCCGGTGGGCCTTAATGAGCAGTTCTTC. As protein: CASSAKVPVGLNEQFF.

This sequence joins TRBV28 and TRBJ2-1; D ambiguous. Trimming took 5 bases from V and 3 from J, leaving 11 bases between them. CDR3 size: 14 residues. Germline CDR1 reads MDHEN; CDR2 reads SYDVKM. The chain's CDR3 is CASSPHYIYNEQFF. CDR3 sequence (DNA): TGTGCCAGCAGTCCCCATTATATCTACAATGAGCAGTTCTTC.

The chain links TRBV15 to TRBJ1-5; tentatively, D is TRBD1 (6 bases). CDR1 and CDR2 (germline): LNHNV, YYDKDF (reference sequence). The CDR3 is 15 amino acids. Deletions cut 1 base from V and 5 bases from J, with 12 bases between. For the CDR3, the DNA is TGTGCCACCAGCAGAGGACAACGGACAGATCAGCCCCAGCATTTT. Translated: CATSRGQRTDQPQHF.

This chain links TRBV28 with TRBJ2-7; the D gene could be TRBD1 or TRBD2 (5 bases each). This CDR3 region has 13 residues. Trimming took off 6 bases at V and 2 bases at J, with 11 bases between the two ends. Germline loops: CDR1 MDHEN, CDR2 SYDVKM. The CDR3 is CASSRRDPYEQYF. The CDR3 DNA follows: TGTGCCAGCAGCCGAAGGGACCCCTACGAGCAGTACTTC.

V usage is TRBV19 and J usage is TRBJ2-1; perhaps TRBD2 as D (5 bases). V dropped 6 bases and J dropped 5 bases, with 17 bases sitting between them. This CDR3 contains 15 residues. Germline-derived CDR1 and CDR2 are LNHDA and SQIVND (reference sequence). The CDR3 loop reads CASSRKGDPNNEQFF. As DNA, the CDR3 is TGTGCCAGTAGCCGGAAGGGAGACCCAAACAATGAGCAGTTCTTC.

The chain has TRBV28 and TRBJ1-2; 9 nucleotides match TRBD1. Trimming took 3 bases from V and 8 from J; bases not matched to a gene: 4. In germline, CDR1 is MDHEN, CDR2 SYDVKM. The CDR3 totals 13 residues. CDR3 in DNA: TGTGCCAGCAGTTTGACAGGGGGTATAGGCTACACCTTC. This gives the protein CASSLTGGIGYTF.

This chain uses TRBV28 with TRBJ2-3; 14 bases are a match to TRBD2. CDR3 length: 16 residues. CDR1 MDHEN and CDR2 SYDVKM come from the germline V gene. Unmatched junction bases numbered 5, after V lost 3 bases and J lost 6 bases. The CDR3 protein is CASSLRTSGRTDTQYF. Here the CDR3 DNA reads TGTGCCAGCAGTTTGAGGACTAGCGGGAGGACCGATACGCAGTATTTT.

This clone was seen more than once but under ten times. This chain connects TRBV12-5 to TRBJ2-1; TRBD2 aligns across 13 bases. The CDR3 is made up of 19 amino acids. The germline CDR1 and CDR2 sequences are LGHNT and FRNRAP. J lost 3 bases, V lost 2 bases, and 10 bases had no gene match. This CDR3 reads CASGLPRTSGRSDYNEQFF. The CDR3, as DNA: TGTGCTAGTGGTTTGCCTCGGACTAGCGGGAGATCCGACTACAATGAGCAGTTCTTC. Full variable domain (remainder filled in from reference TRBV12-5 and TRBJ2-1): DARVTQTPRHKVTEMGQEVTMRCQPILGHNTVFWYRQTMMQGLELLAYFRNRAPLDDSGMPKDRFSAEMPDATLATLKIQPSEPRDSAVYFCASGLPRTSGRSDYNEQFFGPGTRLTVL.

The chain recombines TRBV18 with TRBJ2-1, with D perhaps matching TRBD2 (5 bases). This CDR3 region has 15 residues. Trimming removed 0 bases at V and 8 bases at J, with 14 bases between. Germline values: CDR1 KGHSH, CDR2 LQKENI. The CDR3 nucleotides read TGTGCCAGCTCACCACCTTCGGGAAGAGGTGATGAGCAGTTCTTC. Translating it yields CASSPPSGRGDEQFF.

This rearrangement joins TRBV29-1 to TRBJ1-1, with no clear D. CDR3 length: 13 amino acids. Trimming pared 6 bases from V and 4 bases from J, leaving 15 bases between. In germline, CDR1 is SQVTM, CDR2 ANQGSEA. The CDR3 loop is CSVPQEVGTEAFF. As DNA, the CDR3 is TGCAGCGTGCCCCAGGAAGTCGGCACTGAAGCTTTCTTT.

As DNA, the CDR3 is TGTGCCAGCAGCTTACGCGGCTCGACCCTCCCCGAGCAGTACTTC. Amino acids: CASSLRGSTLPEQYF. This chain uses TRBV7-7 with TRBJ2-7; D is unclear. CDR1 is SSHAT, CDR2 FNYEAQ, per germline (reference sequence). The CDR3 has 15 amino acids. V was shortened by 2 bases and J by 6 bases, with 17 bases between the two germline ends.

V usage is TRBV29-1 and J usage is TRBJ2-1; TRBD2 matches at 11 bases. Germline CDR1 and CDR2: SQVTM and ANQGSEA. CDR3 length equals 14 residues. After removal of 1 base from V and 12 bases from J, the junction contained 8 bases not matched to a gene. CDR3 loop: CSVEVGTSGSAQFF. CDR3 nucleotide sequence: TGCAGCGTTGAAGTTGGGACTAGCGGTTCCGCGCAGTTCTTC.

This chain joins TRBV9 and TRBJ2-7; D possibly corresponds to TRBD1 (6 bases). V lost 5 bases to trimming and J lost 2 bases, with 17 bases between them. Germline values: CDR1 SGDLS, CDR2 YYNGEE. CDR3 length: 15 residues. The CDR3 here is CASSEGSGTTYEQYF. The DNA for the CDR3 is TGTGCCAGCAGTGAGGGGTCCGGGACAACCTACGAGCAGTACTTC.

This clone appeared a few times. The chain is built from TRBV30 and TRBJ2-7, with TRBD2 matching over 12 bases. This CDR3 comprises 18 residues. V lost 0 bases, J lost 5 bases, and 14 bases stayed unmatched. The V gene's germline CDR1 is GTSNPN and CDR2 SVGIG (reference sequence). As DNA, the CDR3 is TGTGCCTGGAGTGTACAGGACACGGGACTAGCGGGTAACCACGAGCAGTACTTC. Protein product: CAWSVQDTGLAGNHEQYF.

This chain uses TRBV30 with TRBJ1-5; 8 bases match TRBD1. J lost 6 bases, V lost 1 base, and 2 bases had no gene match. This CDR3 is 13 amino acids long. Germline CDR1 is GTSNPN and CDR2 is SVGIG (reference sequence). CDR3 sequence: CAWSATGVQPQHF. CDR3 DNA sequence: TGTGCCTGGAGTGCGACAGGGGTTCAGCCCCAGCATTTT.

The rearrangement links TRBV28 to TRBJ1-1; D is undetermined. Germline values: CDR1 MDHEN, CDR2 SYDVKM. The germline V and J ends were trimmed by 6 bases and 1 base, with 12 bases remaining between them. The CDR3 runs 14 residues. CDR3 in DNA: TGTGCCAGCAGCCTTATTGAGGGGAACACTGAAGCTTTCTTT. Its protein is CASSLIEGNTEAFF.

This chain joins TRBV29-1 and TRBJ2-3; no reliable D call. CDR3 length equals 14 residues. Between the trimmed V and J ends, which lost 2 bases and 6 bases, there was a span of 15 bases. The V gene's germline CDR1 is SQVTM and CDR2 ANQGSEA. CDR3 protein: CSVETTSQHDTQYF. DNA of the CDR3: TGCAGCGTTGAAACGACCTCCCAACATGATACGCAGTATTTT.

V is TRBV28 and J is TRBJ2-7; either TRBD1 or TRBD2 may supply D (5 bases each). V dropped 4 bases and J dropped 1 base, with 14 bases sitting between them. This CDR3 is 15 amino acids long. Germline V gives CDR1 MDHEN, CDR2 SYDVKM. This CDR3 reads CASSSGPGFSYEQYF. The CDR3 nucleotides read TGTGCCAGCAGTTCGGGACCGGGATTTTCCTACGAGCAGTACTTC.

The chain combines TRBV6-8 with TRBJ2-1; a weak D match, TRBD2 (6 bases). The V gene lost 1 base and the J gene lost 3 bases, with 10 bases spanning the gap. This CDR3 region has 15 residues. Germline V gene data show CDR1 as MNHGY and CDR2 as SAAAGT. The CDR3 DNA sequence: TGTGCCAGCAGTTACTTCGGGACTGACTACAATGAGCAGTTCTTC. It yields the protein CASSYFGTDYNEQFF.